The 2 T cell receptor beta chains presented below share a single source sample, sequenced in a study of blood T cell repertoires in COVID-19. Sequencing was performed with immunoSEQ multiplex PCR; in TCRdb, only in-frame clones are kept and a portion is missing. The table has over 200,000 clones, approximately 80% seen once. The sequenced material came from PBMCs or T cells enriched from blood (not recorded which). These receptors were collected from a middle-aged man who had recovered from COVID-19.

This clone showed up just a few times. J is TRBJ2-3 and V is TRBV5-8; 7 positions match TRBD1. The trim removed 2 bases at V and 4 bases at J, leaving 7 bases unmatched. The CDR3 runs to 15 residues. Germline CDR1 is SGHTS and CDR2 is YDEGEE. The CDR3 DNA reads as TGTGCCAGCAGCTTCGCGCACAGGGGATCAGATACGCAGTATTTT. Encoded protein: CASSFAHRGSDTQYF.

This clone has a handful of counts. The rearrangement joins TRBV12-5 to TRBJ1-6; 8 bases align to TRBD1. The J segment lost 7 bases and the V segment lost 6 bases, leaving 5 bases of the junction unmatched. Germline CDR1 and CDR2: LGHNT and FRNRAP. The CDR3 consists of 14 residues. In nucleotides, the CDR3 is TGTGCTAGTGGCCCGGACAGGGCCAATTCACCCCTCCACTTT. Residues: CASGPDRANSPLHF.